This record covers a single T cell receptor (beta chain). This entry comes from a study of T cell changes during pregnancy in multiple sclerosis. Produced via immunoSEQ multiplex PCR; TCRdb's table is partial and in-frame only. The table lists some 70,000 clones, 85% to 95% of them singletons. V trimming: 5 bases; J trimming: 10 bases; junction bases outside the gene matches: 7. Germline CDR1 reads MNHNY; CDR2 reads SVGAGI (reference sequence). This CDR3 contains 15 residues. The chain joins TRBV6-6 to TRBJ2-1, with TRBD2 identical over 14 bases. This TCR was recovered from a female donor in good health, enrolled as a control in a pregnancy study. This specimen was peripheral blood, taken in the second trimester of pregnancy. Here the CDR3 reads CASSHGTSGGWEQFF. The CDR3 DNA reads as TGTGCCAGCAGTCATGGGACTAGCGGGGGCTGGGAGCAGTTCTTC.